Listed below are T cell receptor beta chains from one sample, sequenced in a study of blood T cell repertoires in COVID-19. Data came from immunoSEQ multiplex PCR; TCRdb stores just in-frame clones and leaves some out. This table holds approximately 270,000 clones, roughly 87% found once. Sequenced: peripheral blood. These receptor sequences come from a man younger than 35 with active or convalescent COVID-19. Both conserved end residues are part of each CDR3. Each record gives: D gene, V gene, clone size, J gene, CDR3 DNA, CDR3 protein. A D gene is named only where the DNA matches it firmly. A row's size may be missing; if present it is once, few, many or a size class.

d_gene: -; v_gene: TRBV28; abundance: -; j_gene: TRBJ2-7; CDR3nt: TGTGCCAGCAGCCGCGAACAGGGCCTAATTTTCTACGAGCAGTACTTC; CDR3aa: CASSREQGLIFYEQYF
d_gene: -; v_gene: TRBV24-1; abundance: -; j_gene: TRBJ1-3; CDR3nt: TGTGCCACCAGTGATAGAGGGTTTGGAAGATCTGGAAACACCATATATTTT; CDR3aa: CATSDRGFGRSGNTIYF
d_gene: TRBD1; v_gene: TRBV19; abundance: -; j_gene: TRBJ2-2; CDR3nt: TGTGCCAGTAGAACCCGGGACAGGCCGAACACCGGGGAGCTGTTTTTT; CDR3aa: CASRTRDRPNTGELFF
d_gene: TRBD1; v_gene: TRBV20-1; abundance: -; j_gene: TRBJ1-5; CDR3nt: TGCAGTGCTAGTGAGGACAGGGGGATTTTCAATCAGCCCCAGCATTTT; CDR3aa: CSASEDRGIFNQPQHF
d_gene: -; v_gene: TRBV6-2/TRBV6-3; abundance: -; j_gene: TRBJ2-5; CDR3nt: TGTGCCAGCAGTTATACTGACTTTAGGCGGGAGACCCAGTACTTC; CDR3aa: CASSYTDFRRETQYF
d_gene: -; v_gene: TRBV30; abundance: -; j_gene: TRBJ1-1; CDR3nt: TGTGCCTGGAGTGACAGGGTGGGCACTGAAGCTTTCTTT; CDR3aa: CAWSDRVGTEAFF
d_gene: TRBD2; v_gene: TRBV6-5; abundance: -; j_gene: TRBJ2-1; CDR3nt: TGTGCCAGCAGTTACAGGATAGCGGGGGGGAATGAGCAGTTCTTC; CDR3aa: CASSYRIAGGNEQFF
d_gene: -; v_gene: TRBV11-2; abundance: -; j_gene: TRBJ2-1; CDR3nt: TGTGCCAGCAGCCCTCCCAGCGGCGAGCAGTTCTTC; CDR3aa: CASSPPSGEQFF
d_gene: -; v_gene: TRBV7-3; abundance: few; j_gene: TRBJ2-2; CDR3nt: TGTGCCAGCAGCTCGTTCGCGAACACCGGGGAGCTGTTTTTT; CDR3aa: CASSSFANTGELFF
d_gene: -; v_gene: TRBV28; abundance: -; j_gene: TRBJ1-1; CDR3nt: TGTGCCAGCAGTTTACAGGGGCCGGGGGGCACTGAAGCTTTCTTT; CDR3aa: CASSLQGPGGTEAFF
d_gene: TRBD1; v_gene: TRBV27; abundance: -; j_gene: TRBJ1-5; CDR3nt: TGTGCCAGCAGTTTATCCTACAGGGGAGACAATCAGCCCCAGCATTTT; CDR3aa: CASSLSYRGDNQPQHF
d_gene: -; v_gene: TRBV19; abundance: -; j_gene: TRBJ1-2; CDR3nt: TGTGCCAGTAGCCCGGTCGAGAGCACGGGTGGCTACACCTTC; CDR3aa: CASSPVESTGGYTF
d_gene: TRBD1; v_gene: TRBV7-2; abundance: -; j_gene: TRBJ1-1; CDR3nt: TGTGCCAGCAGCTTCCGACAGGGAGCGAACACTGAAGCTTTCTTT; CDR3aa: CASSFRQGANTEAFF
d_gene: TRBD2; v_gene: TRBV12-3/TRBV12-4; abundance: -; j_gene: TRBJ2-1; CDR3nt: TGTGCCAGCAGTTTGGTCCGCGGGGGGGAGCAGTTCTTC; CDR3aa: CASSLVRGGEQFF
d_gene: -; v_gene: TRBV7-8; abundance: -; j_gene: TRBJ1-2; CDR3nt: TGTGCCAGCAGCCACGACAGGTCAAAGGGCTACACCTTC; CDR3aa: CASSHDRSKGYTF
d_gene: TRBD1; v_gene: TRBV12-3/TRBV12-4; abundance: few; j_gene: TRBJ1-2; CDR3nt: TGTGCCATCCAGGACAGGAGAAACTATGGCTACACCTTC; CDR3aa: CAIQDRRNYGYTF
d_gene: TRBD2; v_gene: TRBV19; abundance: -; j_gene: TRBJ2-7; CDR3nt: TGTGCCAGTAGTATAGGACTAGCGGGAGGTTACGAGCAGTACTTC; CDR3aa: CASSIGLAGGYEQYF
d_gene: TRBD2; v_gene: TRBV7-9; abundance: -; j_gene: TRBJ2-3; CDR3nt: TGTGCCAGCAGCTTGGGAGGGAGCGGCACAGATACGCAGTATTTT; CDR3aa: CASSLGGSGTDTQYF
d_gene: -; v_gene: TRBV5-6; abundance: -; j_gene: TRBJ1-4; CDR3nt: TGTGCCAGCAGGAAAAATCCGGGCCGCCGGGGGGAAAAACTGTTTTTT; CDR3aa: CASRKNPGRRGEKLFF
d_gene: -; v_gene: TRBV11-2; abundance: -; j_gene: TRBJ2-3; CDR3nt: TGTGCCAGCAGCCTCAGGGGGCGGGAGATGGTAGATACGCAGTATTTT; CDR3aa: CASSLRGREMVDTQYF
d_gene: -; v_gene: TRBV6-5; abundance: -; j_gene: TRBJ2-5; CDR3nt: TGTGCCAGCGTCGGGGTGGAGACCCAGTACTTC; CDR3aa: CASVGVETQYF
d_gene: TRBD1; v_gene: TRBV7-2; abundance: -; j_gene: TRBJ2-7; CDR3nt: TGTGCCAGCAGCTTAGAACAGGGGACGCACGAGCAGTACTTC; CDR3aa: CASSLEQGTHEQYF
d_gene: TRBD1; v_gene: TRBV10-1; abundance: -; j_gene: TRBJ1-1; CDR3nt: TGCGCCAGCAGTCCCGGGACAGGGAACGCTGAAGCTTTCTTT; CDR3aa: CASSPGTGNAEAFF
d_gene: -; v_gene: TRBV19; abundance: -; j_gene: TRBJ1-2; CDR3nt: TGTGCCAGTAGTATATTACTATGGCCCACCTATGGCTACACCTTC; CDR3aa: CASSILLWPTYGYTF
d_gene: TRBD2; v_gene: TRBV5-1; abundance: -; j_gene: TRBJ2-3; CDR3nt: TGCGCCAGCAGCTCATTAACTAGCGGGAATCCAGATACGCAGTATTTT; CDR3aa: CASSSLTSGNPDTQYF
d_gene: -; v_gene: TRBV11-2; abundance: -; j_gene: TRBJ1-1; CDR3nt: TGTGCCAGCAGCTTAGCGGGAGAAGCTTTCTTT; CDR3aa: CASSLAGEAFF
d_gene: TRBD1; v_gene: TRBV12-3/TRBV12-4; abundance: -; j_gene: TRBJ1-5; CDR3nt: TGTGCCAGCCAAACAGGGGGGCATCAGCCCCAGCATTTT; CDR3aa: CASQTGGHQPQHF
d_gene: -; v_gene: TRBV7-9; abundance: -; j_gene: TRBJ1-2; CDR3nt: TGTGCCAGCACCTCGCGAGGCAACCTCTATGGCTACACCTTC; CDR3aa: CASTSRGNLYGYTF
d_gene: -; v_gene: TRBV14; abundance: -; j_gene: TRBJ2-1; CDR3nt: TGTGCCAGCAGCCGATCCACTTTTTCCCGTCTCTCCTACAATGAGCAGTTCTTC; CDR3aa: CASSRSTFSRLSYNEQFF
d_gene: -; v_gene: TRBV6-5; abundance: -; j_gene: TRBJ2-7; CDR3nt: TGTGCCAGCAGTTACTCGGGGGCCAGCACCTACGAGCAGTACTTC; CDR3aa: CASSYSGASTYEQYF
d_gene: -; v_gene: TRBV6-6; abundance: -; j_gene: TRBJ1-3; CDR3nt: TGTGCCAGCAGCCCGAACAGGTTTGCTGGAAACACCATATATTTT; CDR3aa: CASSPNRFAGNTIYF
d_gene: TRBD2; v_gene: TRBV28; abundance: -; j_gene: TRBJ2-7; CDR3nt: TGTGCCAGCAAACTAGCGGGGCCCGCCTACGAGCAGTACTTC; CDR3aa: CASKLAGPAYEQYF
d_gene: -; v_gene: TRBV19; abundance: -; j_gene: TRBJ2-2; CDR3nt: TGTGCCAGTAGAGAACAGGGCATCGGGGAGCTGTTTTTT; CDR3aa: CASREQGIGELFF
d_gene: TRBD2; v_gene: TRBV7-2; abundance: -; j_gene: TRBJ2-1; CDR3nt: TGTGCCAGCAGCTTAGCGGCTAGCGGGGGGATCTATGAGCAGTTCTTC; CDR3aa: CASSLAASGGIYEQFF
d_gene: TRBD2; v_gene: TRBV11-2; abundance: once; j_gene: TRBJ2-5; CDR3nt: TGTGCCAGCGCCCTAGCGGGAGTTGAGACCCAGTACTTC; CDR3aa: CASALAGVETQYF
d_gene: TRBD2; v_gene: TRBV5-1; abundance: -; j_gene: TRBJ2-1; CDR3nt: TGCGCCAGCAGCTTGTTTTCTAGCGGGGACAATGAGCAGTTCTTC; CDR3aa: CASSLFSSGDNEQFF
d_gene: -; v_gene: TRBV7-3; abundance: -; j_gene: TRBJ2-1; CDR3nt: TGTGCCAGCAGCTCCCAACAGGATTACAATGAGCAGTTCTTC; CDR3aa: CASSSQQDYNEQFF
d_gene: TRBD2; v_gene: TRBV7-2; abundance: once; j_gene: TRBJ2-3; CDR3nt: TGTGCCAGCAGCTTTGCGGGGGGCCGCGATACGCAGTATTTT; CDR3aa: CASSFAGGRDTQYF
d_gene: TRBD1; v_gene: TRBV28; abundance: once; j_gene: TRBJ2-1; CDR3nt: TGTGCCAGCAGTTCAACAGGGGTAGGTGAGCAGTTCTTC; CDR3aa: CASSSTGVGEQFF
d_gene: -; v_gene: TRBV5-1; abundance: once; j_gene: TRBJ2-1; CDR3nt: TGCGCCAGCAGCTTACAGGGTTACAATGAGCAGTTCTTC; CDR3aa: CASSLQGYNEQFF
d_gene: -; v_gene: TRBV6-2/TRBV6-3; abundance: -; j_gene: TRBJ1-1; CDR3nt: TGTGCCAGCAGTCCCCGTTACACTGAAGCTTTCTTT; CDR3aa: CASSPRYTEAFF
d_gene: -; v_gene: TRBV19; abundance: -; j_gene: TRBJ1-1; CDR3nt: TGTGCCAGTAGTATAGCTTGGGGCTCTTTCAACACTGAAGCTTTCTTT; CDR3aa: CASSIAWGSFNTEAFF
d_gene: -; v_gene: TRBV7-9; abundance: -; j_gene: TRBJ2-7; CDR3nt: TGTGCCAGCAGCTTAGTTTCGGACGAGCAGTACTTC; CDR3aa: CASSLVSDEQYF
d_gene: -; v_gene: TRBV5-1; abundance: -; j_gene: TRBJ2-7; CDR3nt: TGCGCCAGCAGCTTGGCCGGTCGTCGGGTCCGGCGGGAAGAGCAGTACTTC; CDR3aa: CASSLAGRRVRREEQYF
d_gene: TRBD1; v_gene: TRBV2; abundance: -; j_gene: TRBJ1-2; CDR3nt: TGTGCCAACTACGCGGGACAGGCCGGCGGCGGCTACACCTTC; CDR3aa: CANYAGQAGGGYTF
d_gene: -; v_gene: TRBV27; abundance: -; j_gene: TRBJ1-2; CDR3nt: TGTGCCAGCAGTTTGCGTATGGGTCTCGGTGGAGATGGCTACACCTTC; CDR3aa: CASSLRMGLGGDGYTF
d_gene: -; v_gene: TRBV10-3; abundance: -; j_gene: TRBJ1-2; CDR3nt: TGTGCCATCAGTGACTCCTCCAACTATGGCTACACCTTC; CDR3aa: CAISDSSNYGYTF
d_gene: TRBD1; v_gene: TRBV28; abundance: -; j_gene: TRBJ1-5; CDR3nt: TGTGCCAGCAGTTTATACGGGACAGGGCCCGATCAGCCCCAGCATTTT; CDR3aa: CASSLYGTGPDQPQHF
d_gene: TRBD1; v_gene: TRBV3-1/TRBV3-2; abundance: -; j_gene: TRBJ1-2; CDR3nt: TGTGCCAGCAGCCGAGGACAGGGTCCCTATGGCTACACCTTC; CDR3aa: CASSRGQGPYGYTF
d_gene: -; v_gene: TRBV9; abundance: -; j_gene: TRBJ2-5; CDR3nt: TGTGCCAGCAGCGTAGGTCAGGCAGAGACCCAGTACTTC; CDR3aa: CASSVGQAETQYF
d_gene: TRBD1; v_gene: TRBV19; abundance: few; j_gene: TRBJ2-7; CDR3nt: TGTGCCAGTAGTATCTCCCGGGACAGGGACTACGAGCAGTACTTC; CDR3aa: CASSISRDRDYEQYF